One and the same sample provided the 15 T cell receptor beta chains below, sequenced in a study of long-term antiretroviral therapy in people with HIV. Running of the v3.0 immunoSEQ assay took place at survey level. Sequenced by immunoSEQ multiplex PCR; TCRdb stores in-frame clones only, minus some. The sample shows under 45,000 clones, approximately 80% of them seen only once. Material: unsorted PBMCs, obtained 3.4 years after starting antiretroviral therapy. These receptors came from a man aged 30 to 39 with HIV.

This clone was detected only once. The chain couples TRBV9 to TRBJ2-5, with 12 positions matching TRBD2. Germline values: CDR1 SGDLS, CDR2 YYNGEE. This CDR3 contains 16 residues. Trimming cost V 4 bases and J 2 bases; bases outside gene matches: 6. The CDR3 loop reads CASSLNLAGGQETQYF. CDR3 DNA sequence: TGTGCCAGCAGCTTAAACCTAGCGGGAGGGCAAGAGACCCAGTACTTC.

The chain couples TRBV28 to TRBJ2-3, with TRBD2 matching over 7 bases. Germline lookup yields CDR1 MDHEN and CDR2 SYDVKM. The CDR3 extends over 15 amino acids. CDR3 region: CAGLGSGFSTDTQYF. CDR3 DNA sequence: TGTGCGGGATTGGGTAGCGGGTTTAGCACAGATACGCAGTATTTT. Complete variable domain (other parts from reference TRBV28 and TRBJ2-3): DVKVTQSSRYLVKRTGEKVFLECVQDMDHENMFWYRQDPGLGLRLIYFSYDVKMKEKGDIPEGYSVSREKKERFSLILESASTNQTSMYLCAGLGSGFSTDTQYFGPGTRLTVL.

This clone was counted a few times. V gene TRBV19 combines with J gene TRBJ2-7; the D gene is possibly TRBD1 (6 bases). The CDR3 spans 12 residues. Trimming took off 11 bases at V and 3 bases at J, with 14 bases between the two ends. CDR1 and CDR2 from the germline V gene are LNHDA and SQIVND (reference sequence). The CDR3 nucleotides are TGTGCCTGCCGGGACAACCACTACGAGCAGTACTTC. Its translation is CACRDNHYEQYF.

This clone has just one count. This chain joins TRBV7-8 and TRBJ2-7; 8 bases agree with TRBD2. With 4 bases clipped from V and 4 bases from J, the junction kept 3 bases outside the gene matches. The CDR3 is 13 amino acids. CDR1 and CDR2 from the germline V gene are SGHVS and FQNEAQ. CDR3: CASSSGLDYEQYF. Here the CDR3 DNA reads TGTGCCAGCAGCTCGGGACTAGATTACGAGCAGTACTTC.

The chain couples TRBV7-3 to TRBJ2-6, with D possibly TRBD1 on 7 matching bases. Germline-derived CDR1 and CDR2 are SGHTA and FQGTGA. This CDR3 region has 17 residues. Between the trimmed V and J ends, which lost 2 bases and 1 base, there was a span of 12 bases. The CDR3 sequence: CASSLYAGQSGANVLTF. DNA for the CDR3: TGTGCCAGCAGCTTATACGCGGGACAGTCTGGGGCCAACGTCCTGACTTTC.

The chain is built from TRBV28 and TRBJ1-4; tentative D call: TRBD1 (5 bases). Germline CDR1 reads MDHEN; CDR2 reads SYDVKM. The CDR3 is 15 residues long. Trimming left V 8 bases short and J 1 base short, with 14 bases between. The CDR3: CASGRVEITNEKLFF. The CDR3, as DNA: TGTGCCAGCGGCAGGGTGGAGATAACTAATGAAAAACTGTTTTTT.

The J gene is TRBJ2-3, the V gene TRBV6-1; 9 nucleotides agree with TRBD2. CDR1 and CDR2 from the germline V gene are MNHNS and SASEGT. The length of the CDR3 is 14 residues. After removal of 6 bases from V and 1 base from J, the junction contained 2 bases not matched to a gene. CDR3 residues: CASRRLAGTDTQYF. CDR3 DNA: TGTGCCAGCAGGAGACTAGCGGGCACAGATACGCAGTATTTT.

The chain uses TRBV29-1 and TRBJ2-2; the match to TRBD2 covers 9 bases. The CDR3 is 16 amino acids. CDR1 and CDR2 (germline): SQVTM, ANQGSEA. Trimming cost V 5 bases and J 0 bases; bases outside gene matches: 7. CDR3 sequence (DNA): TGCAGCGTTTTAGCGGGAGCGACATCGAACACCGGGGAGCTGTTTTTT. Protein: CSVLAGATSNTGELFF.

The genes are TRBV4-3 and TRBJ2-7; D is ambiguous. CDR3 length equals 16 residues. Per germline, CDR1 LGHNA and CDR2 YSLEER. The V and J ends lost 1 base and 0 bases respectively, with 13 bases between them. CDR3 sequence reads: CASSQAVTLLSYEQYF. DNA for the CDR3: TGCGCCAGCAGCCAAGCAGTGACTCTCCTCTCCTACGAGCAGTACTTC.

The CDR3 here is CASSFDSFSGNTIYF. Here the CDR3 DNA reads TGCGCCAGCAGTTTCGACTCTTTCTCTGGAAACACCATATATTTT. The gene calls are TRBV5-1 and TRBJ1-3, with D unresolved. Germline V gives CDR1 SGHRS, CDR2 YFSETQ. The CDR3 consists of 15 residues. V was trimmed by 5 bases and J by 0 bases, leaving 12 bases between them.

This clone came up once. CDR3 bases: TGTGCCAGCAGTGAATCGGGAGACTATGGCTACACCTTC. It codes for CASSESGDYGYTF. The chain has TRBV2 and TRBJ1-2; D ambiguous. V was clipped by 2 bases and J by 3 bases, with 7 bases between them. The germline V gene encodes CDR1 SNHLY and CDR2 FYNNEI. The CDR3 totals 13 residues.

In DNA form, the CDR3 reads TGCGCCAGCAGCCAAGATGGTTCTGGGCAGTTCTTC. Translating gives CASSQDGSGQFF. This chain uses TRBV4-3 with TRBJ2-1, with no clear D. V shed 0 bases and J shed 12 bases, with 9 bases lying between them. This CDR3 is built from 12 residues. From germline, CDR1 is LGHNA and CDR2 YSLEER.

The rearrangement uses TRBV7-5 and TRBJ2-3; the listed D gene, TRBD1, was not tested against the DNA. TRBV7-5 is given as a pseudogene. The CDR3 contains 15 residues. The CDR3 spells CARSCGQGSTDTQYF. The CDR3 DNA reads as TGTGCCAGAAGCTGCGGACAGGGGAGCACAGATACGCAGTATTTT.

The chain carries TRBV5-6 and TRBJ2-7; a weak D match, TRBD1 (7 bases). The CDR3 loop spans 13 amino acids. The germline V gene has CDR1 SGHDT and CDR2 YYEEEE. Deletions cut 4 bases from V and 7 bases from J, with 15 bases between. This chain's CDR3 is CASSPTGRWEQYF. As DNA, the CDR3 is TGTGCCAGCAGCCCGACAGGGAGGTGGGAGCAGTACTTC. Variable domain in full (rest from reference TRBV5-6 and TRBJ2-7): DAGVTQSPTHLIKTRGQQVTLRCSPKSGHDTVSWYQQALGQGPQFIFQYYEEEERQRGNFPDRFSGHQFPNYSSELNVNALLLGDSALYLCASSPTGRWEQYFGPGTRLTVT.

J is TRBJ2-7 and V is TRBV19, with 10 nucleotides matching TRBD1. CDR3 length: 14 residues. The J segment lost 4 bases and the V segment lost 5 bases, leaving 5 bases of the junction unmatched. Germline V gene data show CDR1 as LNHDA and CDR2 as SQIVND (reference sequence). CDR3 residues: CASSGTGAIYEQYF. CDR3 coding DNA: TGTGCCAGTAGTGGGACAGGGGCAATTTACGAGCAGTACTTC.